These T cell receptor beta chains were read from a single sample in a study of T-cell memory formation after mild COVID-19. Each CDR3 protein gets one entry after TCRdb re-called the 5' RACE reads with MiXCR. This sample has nearly 110,000 distinct CDR3 sequences, with around 14% found just once. Sequences were obtained from PBMCs or a T cell subset sorted from them (not recorded which). The receptor set was obtained from a man between 18 and 29 years old who had mild COVID-19 (a few samples of this study predate the infection). Cell type and time point are not known. The CDR3 runs from the conserved cysteine through the conserved F or W. The size entry is marked missing in some rows and otherwise reads once, few, many or a size class.

>TRBV11-3|.
CASSLGGASHIQYF
>TRBV7-8|few
CASSSLSGGRETQYF
>TRBV6-1|.
CASSEAPFDGSSFDTF
>TRBV7-9|many
CASSLADRPILNTEAFF
>TRBV28|few
CASSLGQLLISNQPQHF
>TRBV20-1|.
CSARADRDDGNTIYF
>TRBV5-1|.
CASSETSGGAGNTQYF
>TRBV14|few
CASSQAGFLSPLHF
>TRBV7-8|.
CASSLTGGGRDTQYF
>TRBV20-1|.
CSARDRAFYGYTF
>TRBV5-6|few
CASSLGYRYTF
>TRBV7-6|once
CASSQTGRGANEKLFF
>TRBV9|.
CASSVDGGSSTDTQYF
>TRBV7-9|many
CASTPGRNYGYTF
>TRBV12-3/TRBV12-4|.
CASNQPGTDTQYF